Presented here are 9 T cell receptor beta chains from one specimen sequenced in a study of CD8 T cells in ankylosing spondylitis. TCRdb reprocessed the 5' RACE reads with MiXCR, giving one entry per CDR3 protein. The table records 200,000 or so distinct CDR3 sequences, 10% to 15% of them present only once. Sequencing was done on a sample of blood, either unsorted or a sorted T cell fraction (not recorded which). Receptors originate from a female donor with ankylosing spondylitis or in good health (not recorded which).

This clonotype is a singleton in its sample. Possible read error: a much larger clone is one base away. The V and J genes are TRBV5-1 and TRBJ2-5; TRBD1 agrees at 7 bases. CDR1 is SGHRS, CDR2 YFSETQ, per germline. The CDR3 covers 17 residues. The CDR3 region has the DNA TGCGCCAGCATCTTGATTCGAATGACAGGGCAAAAAGAGACCCAGTACTTC. Amino acids: CASILIRMTGQKETQYF.

Ten or more counts support this clonotype. The rearrangement links TRBV27 to TRBJ1-4; no clear D gene. CDR3 length equals 14 residues. The germline V gene encodes CDR1 MNHEY and CDR2 SMNVEV (reference sequence). V was trimmed by 4 bases and J by 4 bases, leaving 10 bases between them. The CDR3 coding sequence is TGTGCCAGCAGTTCCTGGCAGAATAATGAAAAACTGTTTTTT. Translation: CASSSWQNNEKLFF. Using reference TRBV27 and TRBJ1-4 for the parts outside the CDR3, the full variable domain is EAQVTQNPRYLITVTGKKLTVTCSQNMNHEYMSWYRQDPGLGLRQIYYSMNVEVTDKGDVPEGYKVSRKEKRNFPLILESPSPNQTSLYFCASSSWQNNEKLFFGSGTQLSVL.

This clonotype was picked up a small number of times. The J gene is TRBJ2-2, the V gene TRBV5-8, with D unresolved. There are 14 residues in the CDR3. CDR1 and CDR2 (germline): SGHTS, YDEGEE. The ends were cut back, 4 bases at V and 2 bases at J, with 9 bases in the middle. The CDR3 region is CASSGWHNTGELFF. The CDR3 nucleotides are TGTGCCAGCAGCGGCTGGCACAACACCGGGGAGCTGTTTTTT.

This clonotype was detected only a few times. The V call is TRBV11-3, the J call TRBJ2-1, with D perhaps matching TRBD2 (5 bases). The CDR3 sequence is 14 residues long. Per germline, CDR1 SGHNT and CDR2 YENEEA. V was shortened by 3 bases and J by 8 bases, with 14 bases between the two germline ends. In nucleotides, the CDR3 is TGTGCCAGCAGCTTTTTCCGACTAAGCGATGAGCAGTTCTTC. It is translated as CASSFFRLSDEQFF.

The CDR3 coding sequence is TGTGCCAGCCAAAGGGTAGCGGGACCCCAAGAGACCCAGTACTTC. It encodes CASQRVAGPQETQYF. This chain links TRBV5-4 with TRBJ2-5, with TRBD2 matching over 8 bases. CDR1 SGHNT and CDR2 YYREEE come from the germline V gene (reference sequence). J gave up 1 base and V 7 bases, and 9 bases lay outside the gene matches. This CDR3 is 15 amino acids long.

In its sample, this clonotype was seen a few times. The chain uses TRBV24-1 and TRBJ2-7; D possibly corresponds to TRBD1 (5 bases). CDR3 length: 13 amino acids. CDR1 is KGHDR, CDR2 SFDVKD, per germline. Trimming shortened V by 4 bases and J by 6 bases, and 12 bases separated the two germline ends. In DNA form, the CDR3 reads TGTGCCACCAGTGAACCTGGGGCACTCGAGCAGTACTTC. Its protein product is CATSEPGALEQYF.

This clonotype occurred many times. The chain uses TRBV5-1 and TRBJ2-7; 8 nucleotides agree with TRBD1. J was trimmed by 2 bases and V by 4 bases; bases with no gene match: 2. Germline-derived CDR1 and CDR2 are SGHRS and YFSETQ. CDR3 size: 13 residues. DNA for the CDR3: TGCGCCAGCAGCGGACAGGGAACCTACGAGCAGTACTTC. Its protein is CASSGQGTYEQYF.

This clonotype turned up a few times. The chain has TRBV7-9 and TRBJ2-1, with a weak D call TRBD2 (6 bases). The CDR3 contains 14 residues. Germline lookup yields CDR1 SEHNR and CDR2 FQNEAQ (reference sequence). The V gene lost 5 bases and the J gene lost 9 bases, with 17 bases spanning the gap. The chain's CDR3 is CASSPLTSFGEQFF. The CDR3 nucleotides read TGTGCCAGCAGCCCGTTAACTAGCTTCGGTGAGCAGTTCTTC.

This clonotype occurred many times. An end of the junction differs from the germline gene, which may be a read error. J is TRBJ2-7 and V is TRBV7-9; the match to TRBD1 covers 9 bases. CDR1 and CDR2 (germline): SEHNR, FQNEAQ (reference sequence). The CDR3 spans 11 residues. The CDR3 protein is CASSVDRGGIF. The CDR3 DNA reads TGTGCCAGCAGCGTGGACAGGGGCGGTATCTTC.